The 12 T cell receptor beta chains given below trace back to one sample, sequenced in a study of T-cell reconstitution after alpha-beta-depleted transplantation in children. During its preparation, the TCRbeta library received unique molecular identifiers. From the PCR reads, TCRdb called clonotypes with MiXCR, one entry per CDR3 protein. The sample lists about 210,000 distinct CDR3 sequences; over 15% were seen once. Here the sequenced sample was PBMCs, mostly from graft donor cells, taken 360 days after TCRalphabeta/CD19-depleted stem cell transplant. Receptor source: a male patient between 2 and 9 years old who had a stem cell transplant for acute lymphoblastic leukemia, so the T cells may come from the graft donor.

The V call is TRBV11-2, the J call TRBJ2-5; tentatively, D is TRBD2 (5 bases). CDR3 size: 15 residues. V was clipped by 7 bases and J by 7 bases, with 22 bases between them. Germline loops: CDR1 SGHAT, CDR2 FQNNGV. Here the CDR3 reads CASIGVKGFIGTQYF. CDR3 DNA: TGTGCCAGCATCGGGGTGAAGGGTTTTATCGGGACCCAGTACTTC.

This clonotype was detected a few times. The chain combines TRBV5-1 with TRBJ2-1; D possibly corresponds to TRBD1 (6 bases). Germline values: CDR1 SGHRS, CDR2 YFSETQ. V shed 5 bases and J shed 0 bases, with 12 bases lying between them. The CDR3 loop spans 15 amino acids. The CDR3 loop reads CASRPPTGSYNEQFF. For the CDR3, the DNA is TGCGCCAGCAGACCCCCGACAGGCTCCTACAATGAGCAGTTCTTC.

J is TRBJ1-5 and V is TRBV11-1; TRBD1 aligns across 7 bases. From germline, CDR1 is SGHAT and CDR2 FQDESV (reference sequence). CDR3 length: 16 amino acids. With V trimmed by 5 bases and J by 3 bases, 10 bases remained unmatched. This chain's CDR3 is CASSRAGDRPNQPQHF. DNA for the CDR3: TGTGCCAGCAGCCGCGCCGGGGACAGACCCAATCAGCCCCAGCATTTT.

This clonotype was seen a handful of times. CDR3 region: CSVPGWDTDTQYF. Here the CDR3 DNA reads TGCAGCGTCCCCGGGTGGGACACAGATACGCAGTATTTT. This sequence joins TRBV29-1 and TRBJ2-3; D ambiguous. The CDR3 has 13 amino acids. CDR1 is SQVTM, CDR2 ANQGSEA, per germline. V lost 6 bases and J 2 bases, leaving 12 bases between the germline ends.

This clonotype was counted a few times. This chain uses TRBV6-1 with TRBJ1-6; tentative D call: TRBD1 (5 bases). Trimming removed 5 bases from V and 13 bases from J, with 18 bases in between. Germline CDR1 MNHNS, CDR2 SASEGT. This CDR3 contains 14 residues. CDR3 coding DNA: TGTGCCAGCAGTAAGGGGTACCCCGTTTTTCCCCTCCACTTT. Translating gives CASSKGYPVFPLHF.

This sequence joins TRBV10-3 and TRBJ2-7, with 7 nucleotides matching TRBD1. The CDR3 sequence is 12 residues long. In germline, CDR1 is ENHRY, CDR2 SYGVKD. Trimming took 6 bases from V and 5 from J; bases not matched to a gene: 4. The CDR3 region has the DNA TGTGCCATCAGGACAGGGCTCGACGAGCAGTACTTC. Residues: CAIRTGLDEQYF.

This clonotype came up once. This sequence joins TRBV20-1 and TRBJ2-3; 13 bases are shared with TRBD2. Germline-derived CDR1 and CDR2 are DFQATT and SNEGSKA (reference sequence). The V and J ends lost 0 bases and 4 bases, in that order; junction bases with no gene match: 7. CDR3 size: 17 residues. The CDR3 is CSARDLGLAGVPDTQYF. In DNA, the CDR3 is TGCAGTGCTAGAGATCTAGGACTAGCGGGAGTTCCAGATACGCAGTATTTT.

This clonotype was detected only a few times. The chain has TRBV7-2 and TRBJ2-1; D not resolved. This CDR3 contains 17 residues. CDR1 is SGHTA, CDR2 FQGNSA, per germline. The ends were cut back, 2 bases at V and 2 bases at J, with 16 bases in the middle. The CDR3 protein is CASSLRTEVWTYNEQFF. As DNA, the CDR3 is TGTGCCAGCAGCTTAAGAACAGAAGTCTGGACCTACAATGAGCAGTTCTTC.

The CDR3 is CASSAETENYGYTF. The CDR3 coding sequence is TGTGCCAGCAGCGCCGAAACAGAGAACTATGGCTACACCTTC. The chain couples TRBV9 to TRBJ1-2; D gene unclear. This CDR3 has 14 amino acids. Germline CDR1 is SGDLS and CDR2 is YYNGEE. The V gene lost 3 bases and the J gene lost 2 bases, with 11 bases spanning the gap.

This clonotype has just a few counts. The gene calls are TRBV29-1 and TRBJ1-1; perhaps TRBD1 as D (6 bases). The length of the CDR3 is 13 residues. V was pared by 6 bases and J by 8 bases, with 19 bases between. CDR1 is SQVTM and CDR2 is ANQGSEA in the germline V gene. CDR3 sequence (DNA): TGCAGCGTCTACGAGGGGGTACGCGGAGAAGCTTTCTTT. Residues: CSVYEGVRGEAFF.

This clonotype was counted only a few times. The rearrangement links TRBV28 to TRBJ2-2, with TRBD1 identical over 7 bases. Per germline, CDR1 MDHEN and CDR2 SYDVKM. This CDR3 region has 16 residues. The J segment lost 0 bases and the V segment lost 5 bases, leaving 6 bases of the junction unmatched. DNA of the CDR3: TGTGCCAGCAGTCTCGACAGGGCGGCGAACACCGGGGAGCTGTTTTTT. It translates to CASSLDRAANTGELFF.

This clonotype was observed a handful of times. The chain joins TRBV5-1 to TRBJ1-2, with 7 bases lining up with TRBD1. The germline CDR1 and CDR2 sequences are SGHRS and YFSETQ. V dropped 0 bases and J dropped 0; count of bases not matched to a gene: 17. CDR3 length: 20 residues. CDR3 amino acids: CASSLEGRRQGRTANYGYTF. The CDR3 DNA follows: TGCGCCAGCAGCTTGGAGGGGCGGCGACAGGGAAGAACAGCTAACTATGGCTACACCTTC.